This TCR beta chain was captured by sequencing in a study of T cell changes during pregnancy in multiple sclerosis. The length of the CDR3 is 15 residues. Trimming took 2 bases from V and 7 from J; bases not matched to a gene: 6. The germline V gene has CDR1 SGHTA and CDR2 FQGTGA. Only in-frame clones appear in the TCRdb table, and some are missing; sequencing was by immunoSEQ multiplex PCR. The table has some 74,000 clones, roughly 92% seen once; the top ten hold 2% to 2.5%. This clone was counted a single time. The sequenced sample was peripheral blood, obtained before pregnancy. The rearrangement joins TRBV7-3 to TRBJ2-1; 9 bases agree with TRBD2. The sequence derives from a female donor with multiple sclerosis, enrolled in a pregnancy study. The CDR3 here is CASSLGAGGVNEQFF. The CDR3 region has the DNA TGTGCCAGCAGCTTAGGAGCGGGAGGTGTGAATGAGCAGTTCTTC.